The clone carrying this T cell receptor (beta chain) was detected only a few times. The antigen is unknown. The CDR3 totals 14 residues. Germline V gives CDR1 LGHNA, CDR2 YNFKEQ. V lost 1 base and J lost 5; bases outside the gene matches: 2. TCRdb used MiXCR to reprocess the reads, holding one entry per CDR3 protein. The repertoire holds approximately 1,000,000 distinct CDR3 sequences, with around a third as singletons. This entry is derived from a study of T cell repertoires in cytomegalovirus infection. Looking at the study overall: Newly reported HLA-C-restricted and thoroughly characterized HLA-B-restricted CMV epitopes were employed.

The TCR was taken from a human donor in good health (CMV status not recorded). Some clones in this sample may be carry-over from other donors' samples. Sequenced material: cultured CD8+ T cells from PBMCs, taken from culture after CMV antigen stimulation. The V gene is TRBV4-2, the J gene TRBJ1-5, with 7 positions matching TRBD1. For the CDR3, the DNA is TGTGCCAGCAGCCAAGTTACAGGGGATCAGCCCCAGCATTTT. Its translation: CASSQVTGDQPQHF.